The rows below give T cell receptor beta chains drawn from one sample of a study of blood T cell repertoires in COVID-19. The repertoire was sequenced with immunoSEQ multiplex PCR; TCRdb's copy has only in-frame clones and lacks some. The table lists some 66,000 clones, over 80% of them singletons, with 7.3% in the top ten. The specimen was peripheral blood. Receptor source: a human donor in a cohort sampled during active COVID-19. CDR3s include the opening cysteine and the closing phenylalanine or tryptophan. A D gene is named only where the DNA matches it firmly. Expanded clones get a size class; other rows say once, few or many, or leave the size out.

>14|.|TRBJ2-1|TRBV11-3|.
TGTGCCAGCAGCTTAGCAGGGATTAACAATGAGCAGTTCTTC
CASSLAGINNEQFF
>19|.|TRBJ2-4|TRBV6-1|.
TGTGCCAGCAGTGATATCTTCTTCGGGGGAGGCCTAGCCAAAAACATTCAGTACTTC
CASSDIFFGGGLAKNIQYF
>13|.|TRBJ1-4|TRBV5-4|.
TGTGCCAGCAGCCGGGGGGGGCGCGAAAAACTGTTTTTT
CASSRGGREKLFF
>16|TRBD2|TRBJ2-1|TRBV7-2|.
TGTGCCAGCAGCTTAAAGGGCGGGAGCTCCTACAATGAGCAGTTCTTC
CASSLKGGSSYNEQFF
>13|.|TRBJ1-5|TRBV6-5|.
TGTGCCAGCAGTCAGGGTGTTAGTCAGCCCCAGCATTTT
CASSQGVSQPQHF
>16|TRBD2|TRBJ2-1|TRBV7-2|few
TGTGCCAGCAGCTTAGTTCCCGCGGGGGGGGACAATGAGCAGTTCTTC
CASSLVPAGGDNEQFF
>15|.|TRBJ2-1|TRBV11-2|.
TGTGCCAGCAGCTTAGCGGTCTCCCTTGGTAATGAGCAGTTCTTC
CASSLAVSLGNEQFF
>16|.|TRBJ2-1|TRBV11-2|once
TGTGCCAGCAGCTTAGGAACTACCAGCTCCTACAATGAGCAGTTCTTC
CASSLGTTSSYNEQFF
>13|.|TRBJ1-1|TRBV5-1|.
TGCGCCAGCAGCCCGGGACAGAACACTGAAGCTTTCTTT
CASSPGQNTEAFF
>15|.|TRBJ1-3|TRBV9|.
TGTGCCAGCAGCGTATACGACTCTCCCGGAAACACCATATATTTT
CASSVYDSPGNTIYF
>14|TRBD1|TRBJ2-1|TRBV10-2|.
TGCGCCAGCAGGGACAGGGGATCCTACAATGAGCAGTTCTTC
CASRDRGSYNEQFF
>15|TRBD2|TRBJ2-7|TRBV5-1|.
TGCGCCAGCAGCTTGGTCGGGGGAGGGGCCTACGAGCAGTACTTC
CASSLVGGGAYEQYF
>15|TRBD1|TRBJ2-7|TRBV7-2|.
TGTGCCAGCAGCTTGGGGGGACAGGCCCACTACGAGCAGTACTTC
CASSLGGQAHYEQYF
>13|.|TRBJ1-5|TRBV28|.
TGTGCCACCCAGTGGAGGGGCAATCAGCCCCAGCATTTT
CATQWRGNQPQHF
>14|.|TRBJ1-1|TRBV18|.
TGTGCCAGCTCACCGGCAGGGGCGAACACTGAAGCTTTCTTT
CASSPAGANTEAFF
>12|.|TRBJ1-1|TRBV3-1/TRBV3-2|.
TGTGCCAGCAGCCAAGCCCCGGGAAGGGCTTTCTTT
CASSQAPGRAFF
>17|TRBD2|TRBJ2-3|TRBV9|.
TGTGCCAGCAGCGTCCCCCTAGCGGGAGGCCAGGGAGATACGCAGTATTTT
CASSVPLAGGQGDTQYF
>14|TRBD2|TRBJ2-2|TRBV28|.
TGTGCCACTCGGGGCAGCGGGAGGACCGGGGAGCTGTTTTTT
CATRGSGRTGELFF
>14|TRBD1|TRBJ1-1|TRBV7-2|.
TGTGCCAGCAGCTCAATACAGGGGGCATCTGAAGCTTTCTTT
CASSSIQGASEAFF
>14|.|TRBJ1-3|TRBV6-6|once
TGTGCCAGCACCACGGGGAGCTCTGGAAACACCATATATTTT
CASTTGSSGNTIYF
>15|TRBD2|TRBJ2-5|TRBV5-1|.
TGCGCCAGCGCCGCGGTAACGGGGGGGCAGGAGACCCAGTACTTC
CASAAVTGGQETQYF
>13|TRBD1|TRBJ2-3|TRBV5-1|once
TGCGCCAGCAGCTTGGACGACAGGGGCGAGGAGTATTTT
CASSLDDRGEEYF
>14|TRBD1|TRBJ1-1|TRBV18|once
TGTGCCAGCTCACCATCGCCAGGGGGAACTCAAGCTTTCTTT
CASSPSPGGTQAFF
>14|.|TRBJ1-2|TRBV18|.
TGTGCCAGCTCTACCTCGGGGGTTGACTATGGCTACACCTTC
CASSTSGVDYGYTF
>14|TRBD1|TRBJ2-5|TRBV2|.
TGTGCCAGCAGCGGGACAGCTTTTGGGGAGACCCAGTACTTC
CASSGTAFGETQYF
>14|TRBD2|TRBJ2-5|TRBV30|.
TGTGCCTGGAACCTAGCGGGAGGCGGGGAGACCCAGTACTTC
CAWNLAGGGETQYF
>14|.|TRBJ1-4|TRBV11-2|.
TGTGCCAGCAGCTCCTTCGCGGGGCGGGAAAAACTGTTTTTT
CASSSFAGREKLFF
>16|TRBD1|TRBJ2-5|TRBV30|.
TGTGCCTGGAGTCCATCGCGGACAGGGGGCGCGGAGACCCAGTACTTC
CAWSPSRTGGAETQYF
>13|.|TRBJ2-3|TRBV2|.
TGTGCCAGCAGTGCTAACCCCACAGATACGCAGTATTTT
CASSANPTDTQYF
>15|TRBD2|TRBJ2-1|TRBV7-9|.
TGTGCCAGCAGCCAAAGCGGGAGCACGTACAATGAGCAGTTCTTC
CASSQSGSTYNEQFF
>13|.|TRBJ1-2|TRBV5-1|.
TGCGCCAGCAGCTTGGATGGCTCATATGGCTACACCTTC
CASSLDGSYGYTF
>15|TRBD1|TRBJ1-2|TRBV3-1/TRBV3-2|medium-sized
TGTGCCAGCAGTTTCTCCGGGACAGCTAACTATGGCTACACCTTC
CASSFSGTANYGYTF
>14|.|TRBJ1-2|TRBV28|.
TGTGCCAGCAGTTTAGCCGCAGGGAACTATGGCTACACCTTC
CASSLAAGNYGYTF
>15|.|TRBJ1-4|TRBV20-1|.
TGCAGTGCTAGTCCTCTCAGGGGAACTAATGAAAAACTGTTTTTT
CSASPLRGTNEKLFF
>15|TRBD1|TRBJ2-7|TRBV12-5|.
TGTGCTAGTGGTTCGGGACAGGGTAAGGCCTACGAGCAGTACTTC
CASGSGQGKAYEQYF
>19|TRBD2|TRBJ2-2|TRBV6-1|.
TGTGCCAGCAGTGATGGACAGAGAACTAGCGGGGCCTTCACCGGGGAGCTGTTTTTT
CASSDGQRTSGAFTGELFF
>15|.|TRBJ1-6|TRBV5-1|.
TGCGCCAGCAGCTTGGGTGCAGGTCTGAATTCACCCCTCCACTTT
CASSLGAGLNSPLHF
>16|TRBD1|TRBJ2-1|TRBV6-2/TRBV6-3|.
TGTGCCAGCAGCGAAATCAGGACAGGGGTAATGAATGAGCAGTTCTTC
CASSEIRTGVMNEQFF
>15|TRBD1|TRBJ2-2|TRBV7-9|.
TGTGCCAGCAGCAACCGGGACAGGGCGGCCGGGGAGCTGTTTTTT
CASSNRDRAAGELFF
>13|.|TRBJ2-7|TRBV27|.
TGTGCCAGCAGTCGGGGACACCTCTACGAGCAGTACTTC
CASSRGHLYEQYF
>15|TRBD2|TRBJ2-7|TRBV29-1|.
TGCAGCGTTGAAAACTGGCGCGGCGGGAGGAACGAGCAGTACTTC
CSVENWRGGRNEQYF
>13|.|TRBJ1-3|TRBV19|.
TGTGCCAGCGGACATTTCTCTGGAAACACCATATATTTT
CASGHFSGNTIYF
>14|.|TRBJ1-1|TRBV29-1|.
TGCAGCGTCGGGCAGGGCTCCATGAACACTGAAGCTTTCTTT
CSVGQGSMNTEAFF
>13|.|TRBJ2-6|TRBV2|.
TGTGCCAACCCGAGAGTTCCGGCCAACGTCCTGACTTTC
CANPRVPANVLTF
>13|TRBD1|TRBJ2-1|TRBV5-1|.
TGCGCCAGCAGTCTACAGGGGGCTGGAGAGCAGTTCTTC
CASSLQGAGEQFF
>14|.|TRBJ2-5|TRBV5-1|.
TGCGCCAGCATGGTTGACAGCAACCAAGAGACCCAGTACTTC
CASMVDSNQETQYF
>17|TRBD2|TRBJ2-1|TRBV9|.
TGTGCCAGCAGCCCGGGGGAGGGAGGCACCTCCTACAATGAGCAGTTCTTC
CASSPGEGGTSYNEQFF
>16|.|TRBJ1-6|TRBV5-1|.
TGCGCCAGCAGCCAAGGTACGACGGAGCTGAATTCACCCCTCCACTTT
CASSQGTTELNSPLHF
>17|TRBD1|TRBJ2-1|TRBV5-1|.
TGCGCCAGCAGCCCTTTGGCCGGGACAGGGTCCATCAATGAGCAGTTCTTC
CASSPLAGTGSINEQFF
>14|TRBD1|TRBJ2-3|TRBV7-3|.
TGTGCCAGCCAACAGGGGGCCGGCACAGATACGCAGTATTTT
CASQQGAGTDTQYF
>15|.|TRBJ1-3|TRBV10-3|.
TGTGCCATCAGTGAGTCCGGGGGGACTGGAAACACCATATATTTT
CAISESGGTGNTIYF
>16|TRBD2|TRBJ2-7|TRBV18|once
TGTGCCAGCTCACCACCGGCTAGCGGGAGTCTCGACGAGCAGTACTTC
CASSPPASGSLDEQYF
>15|TRBD1|TRBJ1-2|TRBV7-9|.
TGTGCCAGCAGCGACCCAGGGGGAGCAGAATATGGCTACACCTTC
CASSDPGGAEYGYTF
>15|TRBD1|TRBJ2-7|TRBV5-1|.
TGCGCCAGCAGCTCGGACAGGACTCTTTCCTACGAGCAGTACTTC
CASSSDRTLSYEQYF
>16|TRBD2|TRBJ2-3|TRBV7-7|.
TGTGCTAGCAGCTTTCCCGGGGGGGCCCTCACAGATACGCAGTATTTT
CASSFPGGALTDTQYF
>13|.|TRBJ1-1|TRBV7-2|.
TGTGCCAGCAGCTCCAGGGTAAACACTGAAGCTTTCTTT
CASSSRVNTEAFF
>13|.|TRBJ2-4|TRBV4-2|.
TGTGCCAGCAGCCAAGGACAGGAAAACATTCAGTACTTC
CASSQGQENIQYF